The sequence of this TCR beta chain was determined in a study of siplizumab effects on memory and regulatory T cells. Study observations and caveats: Many proliferating CD4+ or CD8+ clones remained unclassified. Roughly 75-95% of them could not be assigned either a naive or a memory phenotype. Unstimulated subsets contained matches for only a minor fraction of alloreactive clones. Both greater diversity than memory cells and a major contribution to the alloresponse seemed to characterize naive T cells. Proliferating siplizumab-cultured Tregs lacked confirmed suppressive function.

Data came from immunoSEQ multiplex PCR; TCRdb stores just in-frame clones and leaves some out. The sample comprises about 72,000 clones, about 90% of which are singletons, and approximately 28% rests with the top ten. Regarding this clone: Its antigen remains unidentified.

CDR3 size: 14 residues. CDR1 is SGHAT and CDR2 is FQNNGV in the germline V gene. Trimming removed 0 bases from V and 10 bases from J, with 14 bases in between. Sequencing was carried out using CD8+ T cells sorted from blood. The rearrangement links TRBV11-2 to TRBJ2-3; D may be TRBD2 (6 bases). This TCR derives from a human donor in good health. The CDR3 loop reads CASSLDLAEGAQYF. The CDR3 DNA follows: TGTGCCAGCAGCTTAGACTTAGCGGAGGGTGCGCAGTATTTT.